This TCR beta chain was captured in a study of T cell repertoires in cytomegalovirus infection (dated by TCRdb to between 2018 and 2021). For the wider study: Because public TCR beta signatures pointed to carriage of CMV infection together with the matching HLA type, the HLA type of each donor mattered for the analysis.

From its cysteine to its phenylalanine, the CDR3 spans 14 amino acids. The retained sequence is limited to the CDR3, 42 bases, with the frame set at the first base. CDR1 ENHRY and CDR2 SYGVKD were looked up in the germline V gene. The germline V end is reduced by 6 bases and the J end by 0 bases; junction bases left unmatched: 2. Study-wide findings and limitations: The ex vivo response was dominated by HLA-C-restricted CMV-specific TCR beta clonotypes, which also provided the single most frequent clonotype in two of eight donors. In both this cohort and an independent approximately 400-donor cohort, the cumulative frequency of public TCR beta family members distinguished carriers of CMV infection plus the relevant HLA type.

Turning to this clonotype: It has no known antigen specificity. No much larger clone is present one base from it, and per-base qualities are unavailable.

These reads were obtained on an Illumina HiSeq 1500. The public sequencing data were trimmed at Q25 with fastp and processed into clonotypes with MiXCR by TCRdb, which kept only in-frame beta chains. CDR3 protein duplicates are merged, each entry listing the most common genes and DNA. The sample has more than 500,000 distinct CDR3 sequences on record, 16% of them singletons. The ten largest clones represent more than 20% of the sample. The clonotype originates from a human donor in good health (CMV status not recorded). Some clones in this sample may be carry-over from other donors' samples. Sequenced input: CD8+ T cells from PBMCs. The V and J genes are TRBV10-3 and TRBJ2-1; 7 junctional bases match TRBD2. The bases read TGTGCCATCAGGGGCGGGAGCTCCTACAATGAGCAGTTCTTC. Its product reads: CAIRGGSSYNEQFF.